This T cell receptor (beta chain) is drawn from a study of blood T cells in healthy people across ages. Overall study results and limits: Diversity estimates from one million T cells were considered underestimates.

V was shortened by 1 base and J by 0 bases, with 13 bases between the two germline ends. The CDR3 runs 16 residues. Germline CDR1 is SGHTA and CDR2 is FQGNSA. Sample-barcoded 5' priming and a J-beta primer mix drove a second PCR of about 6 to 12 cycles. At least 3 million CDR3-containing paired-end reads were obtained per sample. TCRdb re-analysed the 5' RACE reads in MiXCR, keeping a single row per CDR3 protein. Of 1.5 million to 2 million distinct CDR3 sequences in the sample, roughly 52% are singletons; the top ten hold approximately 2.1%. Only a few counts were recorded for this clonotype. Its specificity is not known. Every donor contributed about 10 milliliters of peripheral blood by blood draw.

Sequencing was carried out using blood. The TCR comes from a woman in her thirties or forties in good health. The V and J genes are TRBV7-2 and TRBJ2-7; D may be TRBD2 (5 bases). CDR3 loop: CASSLGWLASSYEQYF. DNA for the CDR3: TGTGCCAGCAGCTTAGGTTGGCTAGCAAGCTCCTACGAGCAGTACTTC.